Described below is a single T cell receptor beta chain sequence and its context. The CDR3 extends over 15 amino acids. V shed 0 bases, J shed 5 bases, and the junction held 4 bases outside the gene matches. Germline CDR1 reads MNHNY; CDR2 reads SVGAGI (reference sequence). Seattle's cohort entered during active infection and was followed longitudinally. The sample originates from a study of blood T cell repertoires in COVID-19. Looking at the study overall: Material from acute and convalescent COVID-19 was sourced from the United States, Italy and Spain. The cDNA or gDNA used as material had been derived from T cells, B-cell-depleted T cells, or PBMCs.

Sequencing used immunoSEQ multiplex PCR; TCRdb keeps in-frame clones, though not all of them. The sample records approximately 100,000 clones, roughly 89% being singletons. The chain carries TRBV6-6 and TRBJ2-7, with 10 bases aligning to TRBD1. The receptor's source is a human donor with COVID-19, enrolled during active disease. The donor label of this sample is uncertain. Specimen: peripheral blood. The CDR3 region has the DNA TGTGCCAGCAGTTACTCTGGGACAGGGGATAACGAGCAGTACTTC. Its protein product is CASSYSGTGDNEQYF.